This T cell receptor beta chain was sequenced during a study of shared clonotypes between healthy human individuals. Sequencing used immunoSEQ multiplex PCR; TCRdb keeps in-frame clones, though not all of them. The sample carries 2,500,000 or so clones, approximately 94% recorded once. This CDR3 spans 14 amino acids. Trimming removed 4 bases from V and 2 bases from J, with 14 bases in between. Germline assignment: CDR1 GTSNPN and CDR2 SVGIG (reference sequence). This receptor was obtained from a man aged 18 to 35 in good health. V and J are TRBV30 and TRBJ1-2; D remains unclear. The source material was naive CD4+ T cells sorted from blood. The subset was: CD45RA+ positively selected. The CDR3 DNA is TGTGCCTGGATTAGGGCAGGCAGGAACTATGGCTACACCTTC. This codes for CAWIRAGRNYGYTF.